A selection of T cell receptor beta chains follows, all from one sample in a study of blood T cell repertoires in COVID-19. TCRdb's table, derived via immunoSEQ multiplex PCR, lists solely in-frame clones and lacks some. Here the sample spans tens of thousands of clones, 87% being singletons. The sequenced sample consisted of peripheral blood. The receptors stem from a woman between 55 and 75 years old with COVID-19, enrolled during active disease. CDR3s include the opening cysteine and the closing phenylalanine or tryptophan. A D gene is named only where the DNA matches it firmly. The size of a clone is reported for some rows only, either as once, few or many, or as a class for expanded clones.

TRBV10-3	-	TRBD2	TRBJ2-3	CAITPTSLTDTQYF	TGTGCCATCACCCCGACTAGCCTCACAGATACGCAGTATTTT
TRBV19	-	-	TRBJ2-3	CASSTRGPTDTQYF	TGTGCCAGTAGTACCCGAGGGCCCACAGATACGCAGTATTTT
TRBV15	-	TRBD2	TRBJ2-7	CATSRDWEGEQYF	TGTGCCACCAGCAGAGATTGGGAGGGCGAGCAGTACTTC
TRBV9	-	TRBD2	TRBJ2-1	CASSSQTPGLVGHYEQFF	TGTGCCAGCAGCTCCCAAACTCCGGGACTAGTCGGTCACTATGAGCAGTTCTTC
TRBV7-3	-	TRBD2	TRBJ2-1	CASSATSGNEQFF	TGTGCCAGCAGCGCGACTAGCGGGAATGAGCAGTTCTTC
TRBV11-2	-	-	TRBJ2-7	CASSLDAQGGQYF	TGTGCCAGCAGCTTAGATGCCCAGGGTGGGCAGTACTTC
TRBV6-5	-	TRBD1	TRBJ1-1	CASSYRMGQGRPEAFF	TGTGCCAGCAGTTACCGAATGGGACAGGGGAGACCGGAAGCTTTCTTT
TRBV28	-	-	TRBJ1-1	CASSLGRGTEAFF	TGTGCCAGCAGTTTAGGCAGGGGCACTGAAGCTTTCTTT
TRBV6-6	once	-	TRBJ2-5	CASSRPSEETQYF	TGTGCCAGCAGTCGACCTAGCGAAGAGACCCAGTACTTC
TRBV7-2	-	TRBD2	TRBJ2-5	CASTSSRGGSEETQYF	TGTGCCAGCACGTCGTCGCGGGGGGGCTCCGAAGAGACCCAGTACTTC
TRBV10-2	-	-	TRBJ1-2	CASSESPSNYGYTF	TGCGCCAGCAGTGAGTCCCCCAGTAACTATGGCTACACCTTC
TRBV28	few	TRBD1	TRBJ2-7	CASSPGQGRGTQYF	TGTGCCAGCAGCCCCGGACAGGGGCGGGGGACGCAGTACTTC
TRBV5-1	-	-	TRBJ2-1	CASFSGSSYNEQFF	TGCGCCAGCTTTAGCGGCAGCTCCTACAATGAGCAGTTCTTC
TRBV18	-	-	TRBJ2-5	CASSPRQLQETQYF	TGTGCCAGCTCACCACGACAGTTACAAGAGACCCAGTACTTC
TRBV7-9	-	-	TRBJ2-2	CASSFGRLELFF	TGTGCCAGCAGCTTCGGCAGGCTTGAGCTGTTTTTT
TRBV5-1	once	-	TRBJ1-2	CASSFSQENYGYTF	TGCGCCAGCAGCTTTTCACAGGAAAACTATGGCTACACCTTC
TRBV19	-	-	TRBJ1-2	CASSMGAIYGYTF	TGTGCCAGTAGTATGGGGGCCATCTATGGCTACACCTTC
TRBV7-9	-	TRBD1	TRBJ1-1	CASSLESGGTEAFF	TGTGCCAGCAGCTTAGAGTCAGGGGGAACTGAAGCTTTCTTT
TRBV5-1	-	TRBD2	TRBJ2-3	CASSSGLAGADTQYF	TGCGCCAGCAGCTCCGGACTAGCGGGGGCCGATACGCAGTATTTT
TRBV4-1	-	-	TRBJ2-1	CASSRGDSYNEQFF	TGCGCCAGCAGCCGGGGGGATTCCTACAATGAGCAGTTCTTC
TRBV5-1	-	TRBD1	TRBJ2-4	CASSSDRAGKNIQYF	TGCGCCAGCAGCTCGGACAGGGCGGGCAAAAACATTCAGTACTTC
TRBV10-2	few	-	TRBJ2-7	CASSEGGASSYEQYF	TGCGCCAGCAGTGAGGGCGGGGCGAGCTCCTACGAGCAGTACTTC
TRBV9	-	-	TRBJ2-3	CASSAELLTSTDTQYF	TGTGCCAGCAGCGCCGAACTACTAACTAGCACAGATACGCAGTATTTT
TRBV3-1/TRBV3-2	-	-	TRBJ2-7	CASSQDGVEQYF	TGTGCCAGCAGCCAAGACGGGGTCGAGCAGTACTTC
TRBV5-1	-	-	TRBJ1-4	CASSPDSFGEKLFF	TGCGCCAGCAGCCCGGACTCTTTCGGGGAAAAACTGTTTTTT
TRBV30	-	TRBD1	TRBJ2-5	CAWSNRGGETQYF	TGTGCCTGGAGCAACAGGGGTGGAGAGACCCAGTACTTC
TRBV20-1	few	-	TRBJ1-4	CSASGTGSTNEKLFF	TGCAGTGCTAGTGGTACAGGGTCAACTAATGAAAAACTGTTTTTT
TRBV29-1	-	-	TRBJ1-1	CSVLRVMNTEAFF	TGCAGCGTTCTGAGAGTCATGAACACTGAAGCTTTCTTT
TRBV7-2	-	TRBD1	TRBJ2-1	CASSRFQGAVGEQFF	TGTGCCAGCAGCCGTTTTCAGGGGGCAGTTGGTGAGCAGTTCTTC
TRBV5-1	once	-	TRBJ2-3	CASSPVLGGPYTQYF	TGCGCCAGCAGCCCCGTTTTGGGGGGGCCGTATACGCAGTATTTT
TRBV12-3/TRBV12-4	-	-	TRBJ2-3	CASSTGGTDTQYF	TGTGCCAGCAGTACCGGGGGCACAGATACGCAGTATTTT
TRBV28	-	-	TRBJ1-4	CASSTGGSNEKLFF	TGTGCCAGCAGTACCGGGGGTTCGAATGAAAAACTGTTTTTT
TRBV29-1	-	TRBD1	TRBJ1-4	CSVEQGAGKLFF	TGCAGCGTTGAACAGGGGGCCGGGAAACTGTTTTTT
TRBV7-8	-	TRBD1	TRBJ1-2	CASSPTTGAYGYTF	TGTGCCAGCAGCCCAACGACAGGGGCCTATGGCTACACCTTC
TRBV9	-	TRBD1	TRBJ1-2	CASSVAPDRGSYGYTF	TGTGCCAGCAGCGTAGCCCCGGACAGGGGATCTTATGGCTACACCTTC
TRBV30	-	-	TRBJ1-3	CAWSPGLTGNTIYF	TGTGCCTGGAGCCCGGGGTTGACTGGAAACACCATATATTTT
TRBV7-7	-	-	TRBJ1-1	CASSLGLGTEAFF	TGTGCTAGCAGCTTAGGGCTTGGCACTGAAGCTTTCTTT
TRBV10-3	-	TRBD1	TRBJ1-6	CAIRGGDRDNSPLHF	TGTGCCATCAGGGGGGGGGACAGGGATAATTCACCCCTCCACTTT
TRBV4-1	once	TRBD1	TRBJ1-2	CASSQEDRDYGYTF	TGCGCCAGCAGCCAAGAGGACAGGGACTATGGCTACACCTTC
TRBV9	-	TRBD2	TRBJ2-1	CASSAAVRSGAEQFF	TGTGCCAGCAGCGCCGCAGTCCGTAGCGGGGCTGAGCAGTTCTTC
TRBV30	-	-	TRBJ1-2	CAWSLDTDYGYTF	TGTGCCTGGAGCCTCGACACGGACTATGGCTACACCTTC
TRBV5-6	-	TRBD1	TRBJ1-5	CASSFGTGLVNQPQHF	TGTGCCAGCAGTTTTGGGACAGGGCTTGTAAATCAGCCCCAGCATTTT
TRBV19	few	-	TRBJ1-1	CASSRRGAWNTEAFF	TGTGCCAGTAGTCGGCGGGGGGCTTGGAACACTGAAGCTTTCTTT
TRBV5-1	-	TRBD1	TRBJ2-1	CASSLGGTGTNEQFF	TGCGCCAGCAGCCTGGGTGGGACAGGTACCAATGAGCAGTTCTTC
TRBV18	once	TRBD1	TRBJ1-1	CASSTGENTEAFF	TGTGCCAGCTCAACAGGGGAGAACACTGAAGCTTTCTTT
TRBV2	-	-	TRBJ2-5	CASRPTGWGGETQYF	TGTGCCAGCAGGCCGACAGGGTGGGGAGGAGAGACCCAGTACTTC
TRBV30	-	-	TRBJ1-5	CAWSGLGRRPGPQHF	TGTGCCTGGAGCGGCCTAGGGAGGCGGCCTGGGCCCCAGCATTTT
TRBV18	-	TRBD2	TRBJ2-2	CASSRRTSEKAGELFF	TGTGCCAGCTCACGGCGGACTAGCGAGAAGGCCGGGGAGCTGTTTTTT
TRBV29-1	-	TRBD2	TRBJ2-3	CSVSGGSTDTQYF	TGCAGCGTAAGCGGGGGTAGCACAGATACGCAGTATTTT
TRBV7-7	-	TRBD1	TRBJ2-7	CASSPTGTGAYEQYF	TGTGCTAGCAGCCCTACCGGGACAGGGGCTTACGAGCAGTACTTC
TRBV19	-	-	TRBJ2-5	CASSLGGYQETQYF	TGTGCCAGTAGTCTTGGGGGGTACCAAGAGACCCAGTACTTC
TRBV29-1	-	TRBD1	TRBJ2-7	CSVQGASGEQYF	TGCAGCGTTCAGGGGGCATCTGGCGAGCAGTACTTC
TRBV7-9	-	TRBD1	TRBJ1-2	CASSSPGQENYGYTF	TGTGCCAGCAGCTCCCCGGGACAGGAGAACTATGGCTACACCTTC
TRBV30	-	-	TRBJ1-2	CAWSRRLPGGYTF	TGTGCCTGGAGTAGGCGGCTGCCTGGGGGCTACACCTTC
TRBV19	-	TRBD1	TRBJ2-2	CASSDRGNTGELFF	TGTGCCAGTAGCGACAGGGGAAACACCGGGGAGCTGTTTTTT
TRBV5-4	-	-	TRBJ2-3	CASSPYGDTQYF	TGTGCCAGCAGCCCTTACGGAGATACGCAGTATTTT
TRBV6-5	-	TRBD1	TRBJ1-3	CASSYGGQVGNTIYF	TGTGCCAGCAGTTATGGGGGACAGGTGGGGAACACCATATATTTT
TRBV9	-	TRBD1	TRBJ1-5	CASSEGQGDSNQPQHF	TGTGCCAGCAGCGAGGGACAGGGGGATAGCAATCAGCCCCAGCATTTT
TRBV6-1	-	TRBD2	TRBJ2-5	CASSEAGLAGRETQYF	TGTGCCAGCAGTGAAGCGGGACTAGCGGGGCGGGAGACCCAGTACTTC